The rows below give T cell receptor beta chains drawn from one sample of a study of cytomegalovirus exposure and HLA in healthy donors. Profiled with immunoSEQ multiplex PCR; TCRdb holds only in-frame clones, not every one. This table has 150,000 to 200,000 clones, under 85% appearing once. Sequenced material: PBMCs. The receptor set was obtained from a man aged 45-65 years in good health and CMV-seropositive. Each CDR3 is given with its conserved first and last residue. A D gene is named only where the DNA matches it firmly. Only part of the rows carry a size: once, few, many, or a class if the clone is expanded.

v_call: TRBV14
clone_size: .
j_call: TRBJ1-1
d_call: TRBD1
cdr3_aa: CASSTRQGNTEAFF
cdr3_nt: TGTGCCAGTAGCACACGACAGGGGAACACTGAAGCTTTCTTT

v_call: TRBV9
clone_size: .
j_call: TRBJ2-2
d_call: .
cdr3_aa: CASSPGVSGELFF
cdr3_nt: TGTGCCAGCAGCCCGGGGGTTTCCGGGGAGCTGTTTTTT

v_call: TRBV4-3
clone_size: .
j_call: TRBJ2-3
d_call: TRBD2
cdr3_aa: CASSLAGVTDTQYF
cdr3_nt: TGCGCCAGCAGCCTAGCGGGGGTCACAGATACGCAGTATTTT

v_call: TRBV21-1
clone_size: .
j_call: TRBJ2-7
d_call: .
cdr3_aa: CASSSERVKSYEQYF
cdr3_nt: TGTGCCAGCAGCAGTGAGCGGGTGAAATCCTACGAGCAGTACTTC

v_call: TRBV5-1
clone_size: .
j_call: TRBJ2-7
d_call: .
cdr3_aa: CASSWGGEQYF
cdr3_nt: TGCGCCAGCAGCTGGGGAGGCGAGCAGTACTTC

v_call: TRBV13
clone_size: .
j_call: TRBJ2-1
d_call: TRBD2
cdr3_aa: CASSLGLAGAQSYNEQFF
cdr3_nt: TGTGCCAGCAGCTTAGGACTAGCGGGGGCCCAATCCTACAATGAGCAGTTCTTC

v_call: TRBV5-8
clone_size: .
j_call: TRBJ2-7
d_call: .
cdr3_aa: CASSPGLRQSEQYF
cdr3_nt: TGTGCCAGCAGCCCGGGACTGCGTCAGAGTGAGCAGTACTTC

v_call: TRBV11-2
clone_size: .
j_call: TRBJ2-2
d_call: .
cdr3_aa: CASSLAGSGSTGELFF
cdr3_nt: TGTGCCAGCAGCTTGGCCGGGAGTGGAAGCACCGGGGAGCTGTTTTTT

v_call: TRBV14
clone_size: few
j_call: TRBJ2-3
d_call: .
cdr3_aa: CASSQDQVSTDTQYF
cdr3_nt: TGTGCCAGCAGCCAAGATCAGGTTAGCACAGATACGCAGTATTTT

v_call: TRBV7-9
clone_size: .
j_call: TRBJ1-2
d_call: TRBD1
cdr3_aa: CASSSWTGDYGYTF
cdr3_nt: TGTGCCAGCAGCTCCTGGACAGGCGACTATGGCTACACCTTC

v_call: TRBV30
clone_size: .
j_call: TRBJ2-3
d_call: TRBD1
cdr3_aa: CAWSVLPGTGGADTQYF
cdr3_nt: TGTGCCTGGAGTGTACTACCCGGGACAGGGGGCGCTGATACGCAGTATTTT

v_call: TRBV4-3
clone_size: .
j_call: TRBJ2-7
d_call: TRBD1
cdr3_aa: CASSQDRDRAYEQYF
cdr3_nt: TGCGCCAGCAGCCAAGATCGTGACAGGGCCTACGAGCAGTACTTC

v_call: TRBV7-8
clone_size: .
j_call: TRBJ2-7
d_call: TRBD2
cdr3_aa: CASSPGLTRYEQYF
cdr3_nt: TGTGCCAGCAGCCCGGGACTAACCCGCTACGAGCAGTACTTC

v_call: TRBV2
clone_size: .
j_call: TRBJ2-7
d_call: TRBD1
cdr3_aa: CASRQGILYEQYF
cdr3_nt: TGTGCCAGCAGACAGGGGATCCTCTACGAGCAGTACTTC

v_call: TRBV4-3
clone_size: .
j_call: TRBJ2-3
d_call: TRBD1
cdr3_aa: CASSQQGDTDTQYF
cdr3_nt: TGCGCCAGCAGCCAGCAGGGGGACACAGATACGCAGTATTTT

v_call: TRBV7-2
clone_size: .
j_call: TRBJ2-4
d_call: TRBD2
cdr3_aa: CASSLDYGTSFQYF
cdr3_nt: TGTGCCAGCAGCTTAGACTATGGGACTAGTTTTCAGTACTTC

v_call: TRBV2
clone_size: few
j_call: TRBJ1-4
d_call: TRBD1
cdr3_aa: CASRKQGLAEKLFF
cdr3_nt: TGTGCCAGCAGAAAACAGGGGTTGGCTGAAAAACTGTTTTTT

v_call: TRBV7-2
clone_size: .
j_call: TRBJ2-1
d_call: .
cdr3_aa: CASSRSGLYNEQFF
cdr3_nt: TGTGCCAGCAGCCGTAGCGGTTTGTACAATGAGCAGTTCTTC

v_call: TRBV28
clone_size: .
j_call: TRBJ2-7
d_call: TRBD2
cdr3_aa: CASSALRAGGNYEQYF
cdr3_nt: TGTGCCAGCAGTGCCCTCCGGGCGGGAGGGAATTACGAGCAGTACTTC

v_call: TRBV30
clone_size: .
j_call: TRBJ2-7
d_call: TRBD1
cdr3_aa: CAWAQGAYEQYF
cdr3_nt: TGTGCCTGGGCCCAGGGGGCCTACGAGCAGTACTTC

v_call: TRBV6-5
clone_size: .
j_call: TRBJ1-2
d_call: .
cdr3_aa: CASSYGDRHYGYTF
cdr3_nt: TGTGCCAGCAGTTACGGTGACAGACACTATGGCTACACCTTC

v_call: TRBV6-5
clone_size: .
j_call: TRBJ2-7
d_call: .
cdr3_aa: CASSYSVADSRQQYF
cdr3_nt: TGTGCCAGCAGTTACTCTGTAGCCGACTCCCGCCAGCAGTACTTC

v_call: TRBV28
clone_size: .
j_call: TRBJ2-5
d_call: TRBD1
cdr3_aa: CASSFGDRGFRETQYF
cdr3_nt: TGTGCCAGCAGTTTCGGGGACAGGGGCTTTAGGGAGACCCAGTACTTC